This is a list of T cell receptor beta chains from one sample in a study of blood T cells in healthy people across ages. One entry per CDR3 protein, called by TCRdb with MiXCR from the 5' RACE reads. The sample records 800,000 to 950,000 distinct CDR3 sequences, about 37% being singletons. Sequences were obtained from blood. These receptor sequences come from a man aged 18 to 29 in good health. The CDR3 runs from the conserved cysteine through the conserved F or W. The D gene is left open where the match is weak. Rows may omit the clone size; those that give it use once, few, many or a size class.

v_gene	d_gene	j_gene	abundance	CDR3nt	CDR3aa
TRBV7-6	.	TRBJ2-3	few	TGTGCCAGCAGCCTGGGACCTTTTCTTACAGATACGCAGTATTTT	CASSLGPFLTDTQYF
TRBV7-2	TRBD1	TRBJ1-1	few	TGTGCCAGCAGCTCCCAAACAGGGGTGGACACTGAAGCTTTCTTT	CASSSQTGVDTEAFF
TRBV3-1	.	TRBJ2-3	few	TGTGCCAGCAGCCATCCGTCTTGGGACGCCTGGTCAGATACGCAGTATTTT	CASSHPSWDAWSDTQYF
TRBV27	TRBD1	TRBJ2-7	few	TGTGCCAGCAGTTTACTCGGGACAGTTTCCTACGAGCAGTACTTC	CASSLLGTVSYEQYF
TRBV3-1	.	TRBJ1-5	.	TGTGCCGGCAGCCAAGATCGTGGACGGGGGCCCCAGCCCCAGCATTTT	CAGSQDRGRGPQPQHF
TRBV7-2	TRBD1	TRBJ2-3	many	TGTGCCAGCAGCCCGACAGGGGGCACAGATACGCAGTATTTT	CASSPTGGTDTQYF
TRBV12-3/TRBV12-4	TRBD2	TRBJ2-3	.	TGTGCCAGCAGTCGTCGACTAGCGGGAGCAGCAGATGCGGAGTATTTT	CASSRRLAGAADAEYF
TRBV12-3/TRBV12-4	TRBD2	TRBJ2-7	.	TGTGCAGTCAGCGGGGGGACGAGCTCCTACAATGAGCAGTACTTC	CAVSGGTSSYNEQYF
TRBV6-2/TRBV6-3	.	TRBJ1-5	.	TGTGCCAGCAGTTACGGGGGCTCGAGAAATCAGCCCCAGCATTTT	CASSYGGSRNQPQHF
TRBV4-3	.	TRBJ2-1	.	TGCGCCAGCAGCCAAGAGGGGGGCTATGAGCAGTTCTTC	CASSQEGGYEQFF
TRBV9	TRBD2	TRBJ2-1	.	TGTGCCAGCAGCGTAGGAAGGAGCGGGGGGGCTAATGAGCAGTTCTTC	CASSVGRSGGANEQFF
TRBV20-1	TRBD1	TRBJ1-1	few	TGCAGTGCTAGAGATTCAGCCTACAGGGGAGAGAACACTGAAGCTTTCTTT	CSARDSAYRGENTEAFF
TRBV6-5	.	TRBJ2-1	.	TGTGCCAGCAGTTACTCGAATACGAACAATGAGCAGTTCTTC	CASSYSNTNNEQFF
TRBV12-3/TRBV12-4	.	TRBJ1-4	many	TGTGCCAGCAGTTTTACAGGTTCGGGTGAAAAACTGTTTTTT	CASSFTGSGEKLFF
TRBV3-1	TRBD1	TRBJ2-3	once	TGTGCCAGCAGCCAAGGGACAGGGGTCTCAGATACGCAGTATTTT	CASSQGTGVSDTQYF
TRBV5-6	.	TRBJ1-5	few	TGTGCCAGCAGCTTTCCGCCCGACATAGACAATCAGCCCCAGCATTTT	CASSFPPDIDNQPQHF
TRBV19	.	TRBJ1-1	.	TGTGCCAGTAGTATGGGTGACAGGAGCAACACTGAAGCTTTCTTT	CASSMGDRSNTEAFF
TRBV7-8	.	TRBJ2-3	few	TGTGCCAGCAGCCACCCATTCGGGGGGCTAGATACGCAGTATTTT	CASSHPFGGLDTQYF
TRBV7-8	.	TRBJ2-6	many	TGTGCCAGCAGCTTAAATTTGCAGCCTCCCAACGTCCTGACTTTC	CASSLNLQPPNVLTF
TRBV4-3	.	TRBJ1-6	many	TGCGCCAGCAGCCAAGTAGGCCAAAATTCACCCCTCCACTTT	CASSQVGQNSPLHF
TRBV24-1	TRBD2	TRBJ2-5	few	TGTGCCACCAGTGAAACCCGGACTAGGGGAGAGACCCAGTACTTC	CATSETRTRGETQYF
TRBV7-2	.	TRBJ2-1	.	TGTGCCAGCAGCTTATTTCGCCTAGCGATCTCCTACAATGAGCAGTTCTTC	CASSLFRLAISYNEQFF
TRBV7-2	.	TRBJ2-5	.	TGTGCCAGCAGCAGGTGGAATGAGCAGTACTTC	CASSRWNEQYF
TRBV10-3	.	TRBJ1-2	.	TGTGCCATCAGTGAGCTCCTTTTGGGAGGAGGCTACACCTTC	CAISELLLGGGYTF